This note documents a single TCR beta chain sequence. This entry comes from a study of T cell responses to AZD1222 COVID-19 vaccine. TCRdb's copy holds only in-frame clones and misses some; the assay was immunoSEQ multiplex PCR. The sample includes about 70,000 clones, 84% of them seen just once. The CDR3 is 14 residues long. Germline assignment: CDR1 GTSNPN and CDR2 SVGIG (reference sequence). V lost 0 bases, J lost 7 bases, and 12 bases lay in between. The chain carries TRBV30 and TRBJ1-4; no firm D call. The sequencing used peripheral blood, collected on day 0 of AZD1222 vaccination. The sequence was collected from an adult in good health. DNA for the CDR3: TGTGCCTGGAGTGTTGGAGGGCGAGGTGAAAAACTGTTTTTT. Protein product: CAWSVGGRGEKLFF.